What follows describes a single TCR beta chain. J gave up 4 bases and V 4 bases, and 7 bases lay outside the gene matches. The CDR3 is 14 amino acids. Germline assignment: CDR1 SQVTM and CDR2 ANQGSEA. Combining iRepertoire HTBI primers with Arm-PCR of CDR3 regions, the authors built TCR beta libraries. TCRdb called the multiplex PCR reads again in MiXCR, with one record for every CDR3 protein. The data hold around 460,000 distinct CDR3 sequences, with 14% observed a single time. This entry comes from a study of regulatory T cells in long-lasting Graves disease. Time point here: newly diagnosed GD, antithyroid drugs for less than 3 months. PBMC RNA was the source of the TCR library. In this cohort, patients came from an endocrinology department located in Xi'an, China. A further study also used this sample, focusing on T cells in Graves' hyperthyroidism and ophthalmopathy.

V is TRBV29-1 and J is TRBJ2-3; TRBD1 agrees at 8 bases. The clonotype originates from a woman between 45 and 60 years old with Graves disease. Sequenced material: peripheral blood mononuclear cells (PBMCs), taken at new diagnosis, from a patient treated with antithyroid drugs. The CDR3, as DNA: TGCAGCGTTGGGACAGGGCAATCCTCAGATACGCAGTATTTT. Protein sequence: CSVGTGQSSDTQYF.